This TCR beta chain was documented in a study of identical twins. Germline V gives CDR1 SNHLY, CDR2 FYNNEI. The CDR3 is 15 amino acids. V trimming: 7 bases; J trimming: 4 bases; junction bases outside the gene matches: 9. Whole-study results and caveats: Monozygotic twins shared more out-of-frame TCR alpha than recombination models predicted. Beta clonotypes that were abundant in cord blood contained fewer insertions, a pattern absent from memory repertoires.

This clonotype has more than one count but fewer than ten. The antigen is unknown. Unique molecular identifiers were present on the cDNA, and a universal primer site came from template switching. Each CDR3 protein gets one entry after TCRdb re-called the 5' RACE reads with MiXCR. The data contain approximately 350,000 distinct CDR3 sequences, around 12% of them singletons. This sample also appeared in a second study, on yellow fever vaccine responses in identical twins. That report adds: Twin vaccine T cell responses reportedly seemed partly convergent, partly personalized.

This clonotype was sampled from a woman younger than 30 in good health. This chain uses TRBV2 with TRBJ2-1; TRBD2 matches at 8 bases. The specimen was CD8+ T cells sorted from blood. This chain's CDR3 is CASTPGGGAYNEQFF. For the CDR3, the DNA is TGTGCCAGCACCCCGGGAGGGGGGGCTTACAATGAGCAGTTCTTC. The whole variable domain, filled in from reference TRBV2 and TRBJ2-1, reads EPEVTQTPSHQVTQMGQEVILRCVPISNHLYFYWYRQILGQKVEFLVSFYNNEISEKSEIFDDQFSVERPDGSNFTLKIRSTKLEDSAMYFCASTPGGGAYNEQFFGPGTRLTVL.